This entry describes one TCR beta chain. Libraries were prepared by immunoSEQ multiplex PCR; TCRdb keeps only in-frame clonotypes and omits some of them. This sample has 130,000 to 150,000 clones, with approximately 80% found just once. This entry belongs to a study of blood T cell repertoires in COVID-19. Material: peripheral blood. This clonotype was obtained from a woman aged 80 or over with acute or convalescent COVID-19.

CDR3 DNA sequence: TGTGCCATCAGTGAGCCAAACAGGGGTAACACTGAAGCTTTCTTT. This codes for CAISEPNRGNTEAFF. The J gene is TRBJ1-1, the V gene TRBV10-3, with TRBD1 identical over 7 bases. Trimming took 2 bases from V and 2 from J; bases not matched to a gene: 5. Germline V gene data show CDR1 as ENHRY and CDR2 as SYGVKD. The CDR3 length is 15 residues.